Following are 14 T cell receptor beta chains from one sample sequenced in a study of technical replicates of blood from a few donors (dated by TCRdb to 2015 to 2018). Libraries were made using the immunoSEQ multiplex PCR assay. Entries here come from immuneACCESS through TCRdb and include only in-frame sequences with V and J called. Some clones fail to appear in such tables; in the studies checked, an unresolved V gene covers under half of the shortfall, and the cause of the remainder is unknown. The sample yields tens of thousands of clones; over 90% were counted once. The ten largest make up around 0.35% of the sample. The sample comprised T cells isolated from PBMCs. Receptors originate from a human donor in good health.

The chain combines TRBV5-4 with TRBJ1-4; weak D call: TRBD1 (6 bases). Germline-derived CDR1 and CDR2 are SGHNT and YYREEE (reference sequence). The CDR3 length is 14 residues. Trimming took off 4 bases at V and 6 bases at J, with 13 bases between the two ends. The CDR3 loop reads CASSLRDKDEKLFF. In nucleotides, the CDR3 is TGTGCCAGCAGCCTCCGGGACAAGGATGAAAAACTGTTTTTT.

This chain joins TRBV27 and TRBJ2-5, with 7 positions matching TRBD2. Germline lookup yields CDR1 MNHEY and CDR2 SMNVEV (reference sequence). The ends lost 4 bases at V and 4 bases at J; junction bases unmatched: 12. The CDR3 runs to 16 residues. CDR3 coding DNA: TGTGCCAGCAGTTATAGGGCGGGAGCGACGAGAGAGACCCAGTACTTC. Translation: CASSYRAGATRETQYF.

The V gene is TRBV10-3, the J gene TRBJ2-7; 11 bases agree with TRBD2. Germline assignment: CDR1 ENHRY and CDR2 SYGVKD. The CDR3 is made up of 14 amino acids. V lost 3 bases and J lost 3; bases outside the gene matches: 1. The DNA of the CDR3 is TGTGCCATCAGTGATGGACTAGCGGGCTACGAGCAGTACTTC. Translating gives CAISDGLAGYEQYF.

This sequence joins TRBV2 and TRBJ2-7, with 7 bases aligning to TRBD2. V shed 0 bases and J 2 bases; nucleotides not matched to a gene: 4. There are 15 residues in the CDR3. Germline V gene sequence: CDR1 SNHLY, CDR2 FYNNEI. The CDR3 DNA reads TGTGCCAGCAGTGAAGCCCCCGGGAGGACCTACGAGCAGTACTTC. Translating gives CASSEAPGRTYEQYF.

This sequence joins TRBV25-1 and TRBJ1-2, with 9 bases that match TRBD1. The V gene end was trimmed by 3 bases and the J gene end by 5 bases; junction bases not matched to a gene: 4. This CDR3 comprises 14 residues. CDR1 and CDR2 (germline): MGHDK, SYGVNS. The CDR3 region is CASSDPGQGYGYTF. CDR3 DNA: TGTGCCAGCAGTGACCCCGGACAGGGGTATGGCTACACCTTC.

This clone came up once. J is TRBJ1-2 and V is TRBV4-1; D is unclear. V was clipped by 0 bases and J by 2 bases, with 13 bases between them. Per the germline V gene, CDR1 is MGHRA and CDR2 is YSYEKL. The CDR3 has 16 amino acids. CDR3 protein: CASSQDTYRANYGYTF. CDR3 DNA sequence: TGCGCCAGCAGCCAAGACACCTACCGAGCCAACTATGGCTACACCTTC.

The rearrangement links TRBV28 to TRBJ2-7, with 8 bases identical to TRBD1. The CDR3 sequence is 17 residues long. The germline gives CDR1 MDHEN, CDR2 SYDVKM. Germline trimming cut 4 bases from V and 1 base from J; bases unmatched to any gene: 12. CDR3 DNA: TGTGCCAGCAGTTCCCTGGGCGGGACAGGTCCTTCCTACGAGCAGTACTTC. Translation: CASSSLGGTGPSYEQYF.

V and J are TRBV2 and TRBJ2-7; D is undetermined. The CDR3 runs to 14 residues. V lost 0 bases and J 7 bases, leaving 13 bases between the germline ends. CDR1 and CDR2 from the germline V gene are SNHLY and FYNNEI. The CDR3 DNA is TGTGCCAGCAGTGAAGCGCCGAGGTATGGGGAGCAGTACTTC. It encodes CASSEAPRYGEQYF.

The chain recombines TRBV11-2 with TRBJ1-3; a weak D match, TRBD1 (5 bases). CDR1 SGHAT and CDR2 FQNNGV come from the germline V gene. Trimming cost V 6 bases and J 0 bases, with 18 bases left between them. CDR3 size: 17 residues. CDR3 protein: CASSGLLGQDSGNTIYF. CDR3 sequence (DNA): TGTGCCAGCAGTGGCTTGCTGGGGCAGGACTCTGGAAACACCATATATTTT.

This chain links TRBV27 with TRBJ2-7, with TRBD2 matching 8 bases. The ends lost 5 bases at V and 6 bases at J; junction bases unmatched: 12. Germline V gene lookup returns CDR1 MNHEY and CDR2 SMNVEV (reference sequence). CDR3 length equals 15 residues. Here the CDR3 DNA reads TGTGCCAGCAGTAGGCAGCGGGAGATATTGAGCGAGCAGTACTTC. Translated, it gives CASSRQREILSEQYF.

This rearrangement joins TRBV27 to TRBJ2-7; the D is unclear. Between the trimmed V and J ends, which lost 6 bases and 6 bases, there was a span of 18 bases. The length of the CDR3 is 14 residues. The germline gives CDR1 MNHEY, CDR2 SMNVEV (reference sequence). CDR3 sequence: CASRLSAVISEQYF. The DNA for the CDR3 is TGTGCCAGCAGACTTTCGGCGGTGATATCCGAGCAGTACTTC.

The V gene is TRBV5-4, the J gene TRBJ1-1, with D unclear. Germline V gene data show CDR1 as SGHNT and CDR2 as YYREEE (reference sequence). The CDR3 contains 13 residues. V shed 1 base and J shed 6 bases, with 10 bases lying between them. CDR3 sequence reads: CASSLRGYPEAFF. The CDR3 DNA follows: TGTGCCAGCAGCTTGCGAGGGTATCCTGAAGCTTTCTTT.

CDR3 DNA sequence: TGCGCCAGCCGTCTGGGTGGAGAGGGAAACACCATATATTTT. It yields the protein CASRLGGEGNTIYF. This chain links TRBV5-1 with TRBJ1-3, with D unresolved. The germline gives CDR1 SGHRS, CDR2 YFSETQ. There are 14 residues in the CDR3. The V and J ends lost 7 bases and 4 bases respectively, with 15 bases between them.

CDR3 DNA: TGTGCCAGCAGCAAAAAACGGGAGGGCCAATACGAGCAGTACTTC. Its protein product is CASSKKREGQYEQYF. The V gene is TRBV21-1, the J gene TRBJ2-7; whether TRBD2, the table's D call, matches the DNA was not checked. TRBV21-1 is classified as a pseudogene. CDR3 length equals 15 residues.